This T cell receptor beta chain was documented in a study of cytomegalovirus exposure and HLA in healthy donors. Primers included in the PCR were 60 Vbeta and 13 Jbeta primers. Repertoires were generated with immunoSEQ multiplex PCR, while TCRdb's copy carries only in-frame clones and drops some. The repertoire includes 95,000 to 100,000 clones, around 80% of them detected once, and 7% to 9% sits in the top ten. This CDR3 is 16 amino acids long. V was clipped by 4 bases and J by 2 bases; unmatched bases: 6. Germline V gene data show CDR1 as LGHNA and CDR2 as YSLEER. The sample holds a few counts of this clone.

V is TRBV4-3 and J is TRBJ2-7, with 12 bases identical to TRBD2. Material for sequencing was PBMCs. This TCR came from a human donor in good health. This CDR3 reads CASSLQLAGGPYEQYF. The CDR3 DNA follows: TGCGCCAGCAGCCTCCAACTAGCGGGAGGCCCCTACGAGCAGTACTTC.